This T cell receptor beta chain stems from a study of T cell responses to AZD1222 COVID-19 vaccine. Study conclusions and caveats: Just a handful of AZD1222 recipients tested seropositive at baseline. Repertoire collection took place solely once the T cell response had peaked.

Turning to this clone: Its antigen remains unidentified.

TCRdb keeps only in-frame clones here, not all; method: immunoSEQ multiplex PCR. Found here are about 120,000 clones, 70% to 90% of them singletons; the top ten hold 15%. The CDR3 is made up of 15 amino acids. V was cut by 1 base and J by 0 bases, with 8 bases left in between. Germline V gene data show CDR1 as SGHVS and CDR2 as FQNEAQ. The source is an adult who received the AZD1222 COVID-19 vaccine. V is TRBV7-8 and J is TRBJ2-3; D is perhaps TRBD1 (6 bases). Sequencing was performed on peripheral blood, taken 28 days after the second AZD1222 dose. The CDR3 nucleotides are TGTGCCAGCAGCTTAGGGACAGCTAGCACAGATACGCAGTATTTT. As protein: CASSLGTASTDTQYF.